These T cell receptor beta chains were read from a single sample in a study of radiotherapy plus CTLA-4 blockade in lung cancer. Libraries were prepared by immunoSEQ multiplex PCR; TCRdb keeps only in-frame clonotypes and omits some of them. The table includes more than 90,000 clones, roughly 80% detected once. The specimen comprised peripheral blood, sampled from a patient treated with radiotherapy plus ipilimumab. The receptors derive from a human donor with non-small cell lung cancer that progressed on radiotherapy plus ipilimumab. Some clones in this sample may be carry-over from other donors' samples. The CDR3 runs from the conserved cysteine through the conserved F or W. D genes are given only for firm matches. Clone size is given for some rows only: seen once, a few or many times, or a class if the clone is expanded.

j_call: TRBJ2-5
d_call: .
v_call: TRBV27
clone_size: .
cdr3_aa: CASSLAGTQYF
cdr3_nt: TGTGCCAGCAGTTTAGCGGGGACCCAGTACTTC

j_call: TRBJ1-4
d_call: TRBD1
v_call: TRBV6-4
clone_size: .
cdr3_aa: CASTTSPYGTGGEKLFF
cdr3_nt: TGTGCCAGCACCACAAGTCCCTATGGGACAGGGGGTGAAAAACTGTTTTTT

j_call: TRBJ2-1
d_call: .
v_call: TRBV27
clone_size: .
cdr3_aa: CASSDYTGYNEQFF
cdr3_nt: TGTGCCAGCAGTGACTACACCGGATACAATGAGCAGTTCTTC

j_call: TRBJ2-7
d_call: .
v_call: TRBV5-8
clone_size: .
cdr3_aa: CASSLWDKRAYEQYF
cdr3_nt: TGTGCCAGCAGCTTGTGGGACAAACGGGCCTACGAGCAGTACTTC

j_call: TRBJ2-7
d_call: .
v_call: TRBV28
clone_size: .
cdr3_aa: CASRRTVGDIDYEQYF
cdr3_nt: TGCGCCAGCAGGCGTACCGTAGGGGACATAGACTACGAGCAGTACTTC

j_call: TRBJ2-7
d_call: TRBD1
v_call: TRBV30
clone_size: .
cdr3_aa: CAWTLMTGGYEQYF
cdr3_nt: TGTGCCTGGACCCTGATGACAGGGGGATACGAGCAGTACTTC

j_call: TRBJ2-7
d_call: .
v_call: TRBV9
clone_size: .
cdr3_aa: CASSVSTGTTSYEQYF
cdr3_nt: TGTGCCAGCAGCGTTTCTACAGGGACTACCTCCTACGAGCAGTACTTC

j_call: TRBJ2-1
d_call: .
v_call: TRBV5-1
clone_size: .
cdr3_aa: CASSPGPTSYNEQFF
cdr3_nt: TGCGCCAGCAGCCCGGGACCAACTTCCTACAATGAGCAGTTCTTC

j_call: TRBJ1-2
d_call: .
v_call: TRBV7-2
clone_size: few
cdr3_aa: CASSLRQGSGYTF
cdr3_nt: TGTGCCAGCAGCTTACGGCAGGGGTCTGGCTACACCTTC

j_call: TRBJ2-7
d_call: .
v_call: TRBV4-3
clone_size: .
cdr3_aa: CASSQRGGSYEQYF
cdr3_nt: TGCGCCAGCAGCCAAAGGGGGGGGTCCTACGAGCAGTACTTC

j_call: TRBJ2-1
d_call: TRBD2
v_call: TRBV19
clone_size: once
cdr3_aa: CASSIPGTTNEQFF
cdr3_nt: TGTGCCAGTAGTATCCCCGGGACTACCAATGAGCAGTTCTTC

j_call: TRBJ2-5
d_call: TRBD2
v_call: TRBV7-2
clone_size: .
cdr3_aa: CASSQAAGDQETQYF
cdr3_nt: TGTGCCAGCAGCCAAGCGGCGGGAGACCAAGAGACCCAGTACTTC

j_call: TRBJ1-1
d_call: .
v_call: TRBV7-9
clone_size: .
cdr3_aa: CASSLQGGGNTEAFF
cdr3_nt: TGTGCCAGCAGCCTCCAGGGTGGGGGCAACACTGAAGCTTTCTTT

j_call: TRBJ2-2
d_call: .
v_call: TRBV7-3
clone_size: .
cdr3_aa: CASSLLAWAGELFF
cdr3_nt: TGTGCCAGCAGCTTACTAGCCTGGGCCGGGGAGCTGTTTTTT

j_call: TRBJ1-2
d_call: .
v_call: TRBV6-5
clone_size: .
cdr3_aa: CATRKDPGSQYGYTF
cdr3_nt: TGTGCCACCAGGAAGGATCCAGGGTCACAATATGGCTACACCTTC

j_call: TRBJ2-5
d_call: TRBD2
v_call: TRBV5-4
clone_size: .
cdr3_aa: CASSSTSGGFQETQYF
cdr3_nt: TGTGCCAGCAGCTCGACTAGCGGGGGTTTCCAAGAGACCCAGTACTTC

j_call: TRBJ1-6
d_call: .
v_call: TRBV14
clone_size: .
cdr3_aa: CASSQISGNSPLHF
cdr3_nt: TGTGCCAGCAGCCAGATCTCGGGGAATTCACCCCTCCACTTT

j_call: TRBJ2-7
d_call: .
v_call: TRBV7-9
clone_size: .
cdr3_aa: CASSLGGGRGGEQYF
cdr3_nt: TGTGCCAGCAGCTTAGGTGGGGGGCGAGGTGGTGAGCAGTACTTC

j_call: TRBJ2-7
d_call: TRBD1
v_call: TRBV6-6
clone_size: .
cdr3_aa: CASTPGQGTAEQYF
cdr3_nt: TGTGCCAGTACTCCGGGACAGGGCACTGCGGAGCAGTACTTC

j_call: TRBJ2-5
d_call: .
v_call: TRBV10-3
clone_size: .
cdr3_aa: CAISVGWGASETQYF
cdr3_nt: TGTGCCATCAGTGTGGGGTGGGGGGCGTCTGAGACCCAGTACTTC

j_call: TRBJ1-5
d_call: TRBD1
v_call: TRBV6-1
clone_size: .
cdr3_aa: CASSAGQVENQPQHF
cdr3_nt: TGTGCCAGCAGTGCTGGACAGGTAGAGAATCAGCCCCAGCATTTT

j_call: TRBJ1-6
d_call: .
v_call: TRBV10-2
clone_size: .
cdr3_aa: CATSETVPSYNSPLHF
cdr3_nt: TGCGCCACCTCCGAGACGGTTCCCTCCTATAATTCACCCCTCCACTTT